A single T cell receptor (beta chain) is shown here with its context. Its antigen is not identified. Germline loops: CDR1 SGHVS, CDR2 FNYEAQ. The CDR3 is made up of 18 amino acids. V was pared by 4 bases and J by 4 bases, with 15 bases of the junction left unmatched. Produced via immunoSEQ multiplex PCR; TCRdb's table is partial and in-frame only. The sample holds over 70,000 clones, 70% to 90% seen once. The data stem from a study of OX40 agonist ivuxolimab in advanced cancers. Study-level background: Clinicians treated patients with ivuxolimab, an agonistic anti-OX40 (CD134) antibody. Among those enrolled, mean age was around 55 years (range about 23 to 79) and 82.7% were male.

Overall study findings and caveats: Relative to CD4+ cells, CD8+ T cells on average had more expanded clones.

The chain has TRBV7-6 and TRBJ2-3, with 9 bases matching TRBD2. The source was CD4+ or CD8+ T cells sorted from blood, collected in a trial of the OX40 agonist ivuxolimab. This TCR derives from an adult with an advanced solid tumor such as melanoma, head and neck, liver or kidney cancer. The CDR3 coding sequence is TGTGCCAGCAGCTCCCCCCCCCTGGTAGCGGGAGTGTCAGATACGCAGTATTTT. As protein: CASSSPPLVAGVSDTQYF.